This is a list of T cell receptor beta chains from one sample in a study of blood T cell repertoires in COVID-19. Assay used: immunoSEQ multiplex PCR; TCRdb lists only in-frame clones, some missing. The sample consists of tens of thousands of clones, around 85% of them appearing once. Sequencing input: peripheral blood. The receptor set was obtained from a man older than 75 with acute or convalescent COVID-19. The CDR3 runs from the conserved cysteine through the conserved F or W. Each record gives: CDR3 length, V gene, J gene, D gene, CDR3 protein. The D gene is left open where the match is weak.

15,TRBV6-5,TRBJ1-4,NA,CASRVNRELFEKLFF
18,TRBV19,TRBJ1-5,TRBD1,CASSKRTGGISSNQPQHF
14,TRBV7-9,TRBJ2-7,NA,CASSFAGASYEQYF
12,TRBV5-6,TRBJ1-1,NA,CASSLESSGAFF
15,TRBV27,TRBJ2-7,NA,CASSLGRAGSYEQYF
11,TRBV27,TRBJ2-7,NA,CASRGFYEQYF
19,TRBV5-1,TRBJ2-3,NA,CASSFFPTGLIASRDTQYF
17,TRBV19,TRBJ2-7,TRBD2,CASSIASASGSSYEQYF
15,TRBV24-1,TRBJ2-1,TRBD2,CATAPSGSLSYEQFF
16,TRBV3-1/TRBV3-2,TRBJ2-1,TRBD2,CASSQDLPSGRNEQFF
17,TRBV5-1,TRBJ2-7,TRBD1,CASSPGQGPPSTYEQYF
16,TRBV7-9,TRBJ2-3,NA,CASSLNTGTLTDTQYF
11,TRBV27,TRBJ2-2,NA,CASSTSGELFF
15,TRBV7-2,TRBJ1-3,NA,CASSLDRTISNTIYF
16,TRBV3-1/TRBV3-2,TRBJ2-2,TRBD2,CASSQRTSGSSGELFF
14,TRBV7-9,TRBJ2-5,NA,CASSLNQVQETQYF
16,TRBV5-1,TRBJ1-6,NA,CASSLDRSSYNSPLHF
19,TRBV3-1/TRBV3-2,TRBJ2-6,TRBD2,CASSQGVASGRAGANVLTF
15,TRBV10-1,TRBJ2-2,NA,CASSDGGRATGELFF
15,TRBV7-2,TRBJ2-1,TRBD2,CASRRGRGFYSEQFF
14,TRBV6-5,TRBJ2-5,NA,CASGLEGTKETQYF
14,TRBV18,TRBJ2-3,NA,CASSPPVKGDTQYF
15,TRBV19,TRBJ2-7,TRBD2,CASTPGGALHYEQYF
15,TRBV3-1/TRBV3-2,TRBJ2-1,NA,CASQLRGGTYNEQFF
13,TRBV27,TRBJ2-5,NA,CASSLLRAETQYF
16,TRBV19,TRBJ1-5,NA,CASSTFLGVGNQPQHF
16,TRBV5-1,TRBJ2-5,TRBD1,CASSLSGTELQETQYF
15,TRBV7-2,TRBJ2-1,TRBD2,CASSLASGRIDEQFF
15,TRBV2,TRBJ2-2,NA,CASSEFITSTGELFF
16,TRBV6-2/TRBV6-3,TRBJ2-7,TRBD2,CASSAGLAGPSYEQYF
14,TRBV7-9,TRBJ2-3,NA,CASSYVQVTDTQYF
15,TRBV7-2,TRBJ1-5,TRBD1,CASSPGQGGDQPQHF
14,TRBV4-2,TRBJ2-1,NA,CASSQQLAGTEQFF
16,TRBV5-1,TRBJ2-1,TRBD2,CASSLGLADSYNEQFF
15,TRBV6-5,TRBJ2-7,TRBD1,CASSSPTGGDYEQYF
15,TRBV27,TRBJ1-5,TRBD1,CASSSGQGGDQPQHF
16,TRBV6-6,TRBJ1-1,NA,CASSYSPGTLGTEAFF
17,TRBV7-5,TRBJ1-4,NA,CARSLDPRVATNEKLFF
14,TRBV6-5,TRBJ2-7,NA,CASGNDQGFHEQYF
12,TRBV28,TRBJ2-7,NA,CASSGSPDEQYF
19,TRBV3-1/TRBV3-2,TRBJ2-2,TRBD2,CASSQDGGLAGVGTGELFF
15,TRBV28,TRBJ1-5,NA,CASSLSAAGNQPQHF
14,TRBV28,TRBJ1-2,TRBD1,CASSYQGVSYGYTF
14,TRBV9,TRBJ2-2,NA,CASSPDQGIGELFF
15,TRBV6-2/TRBV6-3,TRBJ2-1,NA,CASSPLGVRYNEQFF
15,TRBV19,TRBJ2-3,TRBD2,CASSNSAGDSLAQYF
13,TRBV10-1,TRBJ1-6,NA,CASSRQVESPLHF
15,TRBV6-4,TRBJ1-1,NA,CASSVSGRGDTEAFF
15,TRBV6-5,TRBJ2-1,TRBD2,CASRGAAGGNNEQFF
14,TRBV9,TRBJ2-7,TRBD1,CASSVEVTGSEQYF
11,TRBV29-1,TRBJ1-1,NA,CSVRGSTEAFF
14,TRBV10-3,TRBJ2-1,NA,CAISATDRGNEQFF
17,TRBV4-1,TRBJ2-3,TRBD2,CASSQERLAGWTDTQYF
14,TRBV28,TRBJ1-1,NA,CASSLGEEHLGAFF
15,TRBV10-3,TRBJ1-3,NA,CAISESRVGEGTIYF
15,TRBV11-1,TRBJ2-7,TRBD1,CASSLGTGGWYEQYF